These T cell receptor beta chains were read from a single sample in a study of cytotoxic CD8 clonotypes in ibrutinib-treated CLL. Sequencing was performed with immunoSEQ multiplex PCR; in TCRdb, only in-frame clones are kept and a portion is missing. Among 250,000 to 350,000 clones listed, approximately 76% were seen once. The specimen was PBMCs, collected at disease progression, from a patient treated with ibrutinib. Every receptor here comes from a human donor with chronic lymphocytic leukemia. Each CDR3 is given with its conserved first and last residue. The D gene is left open where the match is weak. Clone size is not always given. Where it is, it says once, few, many or a class for expanded clones.

j_gene,len,d_gene,v_gene,abundance,CDR3nt,CDR3aa
TRBJ2-5,15,TRBD1,TRBV4-1,.,TGCGCCAGCAGCTCCCGACAGGGGTTACAAGAGACCCAGTACTTC,CASSSRQGLQETQYF
TRBJ2-7,13,.,TRBV7-2,.,TGTGCCAGCAGCTTAGTCTCAGCCGGCGAGCAGTACTTC,CASSLVSAGEQYF
TRBJ2-3,15,TRBD1,TRBV7-2,.,TGTGCCAGCAGCCCGCAGGGGGACGGGACAGATACGCAGTATTTT,CASSPQGDGTDTQYF
TRBJ1-4,14,.,TRBV7-9,.,TGTGCCAGCAGCTCGAGCGCAACTAATGAAAAACTGTTTTTT,CASSSSATNEKLFF
TRBJ1-1,14,.,TRBV9,.,TGTGCCAGCAGCGAAACGACGGCGAACACTGAAGCTTTCTTT,CASSETTANTEAFF
TRBJ2-7,15,.,TRBV4-3,once,TGCGCCAGCAGCCAAGGGCCAGGGTTGGTTCTTGAGCAGTACTTC,CASSQGPGLVLEQYF
TRBJ1-2,14,.,TRBV2,once,TGTGCCAGCTATCTCGGGGCAGGGGTTTATGGCTACACCTTC,CASYLGAGVYGYTF
TRBJ2-2,16,TRBD2,TRBV2,few,TGTGCCAGCAGTGTTTGGCTAGCGGGGGGCACCGGGGAGCTGTTTTTT,CASSVWLAGGTGELFF
TRBJ2-7,12,.,TRBV6-1,.,TGTGCCAGCATAGGAGGGAGCTACGAGCAGTACTTC,CASIGGSYEQYF
TRBJ1-4,15,.,TRBV6-1,.,TGTGCCAGCAGTGTTGCCCAGTTGATGGCGGAAAAACTGTTTTTT,CASSVAQLMAEKLFF
TRBJ1-3,18,TRBD1,TRBV4-1,.,TGCGCCAGCAGCCAAGAAGACCGGGACAGGGAACCCGGAAACACCATATATTTT,CASSQEDRDREPGNTIYF
TRBJ2-5,11,.,TRBV7-3,few,TGTGCCAGCAGCCCCCAAGAGACCCAGTACTTC,CASSPQETQYF
TRBJ1-1,11,.,TRBV20-1,once,TGCAGTGCTGCCGGGAACACTGAAGCTTTCTTT,CSAAGNTEAFF
TRBJ1-4,15,.,TRBV6-1,.,TGTGCCAGCAGTGAAGATCTGCTTTTATATGAAAAACTGTTTTTT,CASSEDLLLYEKLFF
TRBJ2-6,16,.,TRBV5-6,once,TGTGCCAGCAGCCGGAAAAGGGGTACTGGGGCCAACGTCCTGACTTTC,CASSRKRGTGANVLTF
TRBJ2-7,11,.,TRBV28,.,TGTGCCAGCAGTTTATATTCCCCCCAGTACTTC,CASSLYSPQYF
TRBJ2-7,15,TRBD2,TRBV4-1,.,TGCGCCAGCAGCCCGGATAGCGGGAGCTTTTACGAGCAGTACTTC,CASSPDSGSFYEQYF
TRBJ2-5,13,.,TRBV7-8,once,TGTGCCAGCAGCCAAATGGCATGGGGGACCCAGTACTTC,CASSQMAWGTQYF
TRBJ1-2,13,.,TRBV6-4,.,TGTGCCAGCAGTGACTCGAGATTTCGTGGCTACACCTTC,CASSDSRFRGYTF
TRBJ2-5,14,.,TRBV6-5,.,TGTGCCAGCAGCAACGGTATTGCAAAAGAGACCCAGTACTTC,CASSNGIAKETQYF
TRBJ2-7,14,.,TRBV27,.,TGTGCCAGCAGTTTGGGGGGGCGCAACTACGAGCAGTACTTC,CASSLGGRNYEQYF
TRBJ1-4,13,.,TRBV18,.,TGTGCCAGCTCAACCCAGGAGAATGAAAAACTGTTTTTT,CASSTQENEKLFF
TRBJ1-4,16,.,TRBV4-1,few,TGCGCCAGCAGCCAACTCCGGGGATTTGGAGGTGAAAAACTGTTTTTT,CASSQLRGFGGEKLFF